Below, 5 T cell receptor beta chains from the same sample are listed, as sequenced in a study of graft-versus-host responses after intestinal transplantation. Grafts had their tissue processed, releasing intraepithelial and lamina propria lymphocytes. Produced via immunoSEQ multiplex PCR; TCRdb's table is partial and in-frame only. The sample shows 15,000 to 20,000 clones, 70% to 85% of them seen only once. The specimen was ileum tissue, collected 17 days after transplant. These TCRs come from a human patient who received an intestinal transplant, so some T cells may come from the graft donor.

The chain couples TRBV30 to TRBJ2-3; D unresolved. The germline V gene has CDR1 GTSNPN and CDR2 SVGIG (reference sequence). The CDR3 length is 11 residues. The V gene lost 5 bases and the J gene lost 4 bases, with 7 bases spanning the gap. The CDR3 DNA is TGTGCCTGGGGAAGGGCAGATACGCAGTATTTT. Protein: CAWGRADTQYF.

This chain links TRBV27 with TRBJ2-7, with 9 bases identical to TRBD2. CDR3 size: 15 residues. The V segment lost 5 bases and the J segment 2 bases; nucleotides outside the gene matches: 7. Germline V lookup: CDR1 MNHEY, CDR2 SMNVEV (reference sequence). CDR3 bases: TGTGCCAGCAGTCTAAGTAGCGGGAGTGCCTACGAGCAGTACTTC. Translated, it gives CASSLSSGSAYEQYF.

The chain combines TRBV29-1 with TRBJ1-1; 10 positions agree with TRBD1. Germline trimming cut 1 base from V and 0 bases from J; bases unmatched to any gene: 11. CDR1 is SQVTM and CDR2 is ANQGSEA in the germline V gene. This CDR3 is 18 amino acids long. The CDR3 bases are TGCAGCGTTGAAGGCGAAGAGGGACAGGGGTACCTGAACACTGAAGCTTTCTTT. It codes for CSVEGEEGQGYLNTEAFF.

The V gene is TRBV9, the J gene TRBJ2-2; 14 nucleotides align to TRBD2. From germline, CDR1 is SGDLS and CDR2 YYNGEE. The junction had 3 bases not matched to a gene; V was cut back by 0 bases and J by 5 bases. CDR3 size: 17 residues. The CDR3 reads CASSVGLAGGSTGELFF. CDR3 nucleotides: TGTGCCAGCAGCGTAGGACTAGCGGGAGGGTCGACCGGGGAGCTGTTTTTT.

This clone was counted a single time. Other DNA sequences in the same sample also yield this CDR3. The chain carries TRBV28 and TRBJ2-1; possible D gene TRBD2, 6 bases. Trimming stripped 5 bases from V and 0 bases from J, with 11 bases between. Germline-derived CDR1 and CDR2 are MDHEN and SYDVKM. This CDR3 is built from 15 residues. In DNA form, the CDR3 reads TGTGCCAGCAGTCCCCACGGGAGCTCCTACAATGAGCAGTTCTTC. It specifies CASSPHGSSYNEQFF.